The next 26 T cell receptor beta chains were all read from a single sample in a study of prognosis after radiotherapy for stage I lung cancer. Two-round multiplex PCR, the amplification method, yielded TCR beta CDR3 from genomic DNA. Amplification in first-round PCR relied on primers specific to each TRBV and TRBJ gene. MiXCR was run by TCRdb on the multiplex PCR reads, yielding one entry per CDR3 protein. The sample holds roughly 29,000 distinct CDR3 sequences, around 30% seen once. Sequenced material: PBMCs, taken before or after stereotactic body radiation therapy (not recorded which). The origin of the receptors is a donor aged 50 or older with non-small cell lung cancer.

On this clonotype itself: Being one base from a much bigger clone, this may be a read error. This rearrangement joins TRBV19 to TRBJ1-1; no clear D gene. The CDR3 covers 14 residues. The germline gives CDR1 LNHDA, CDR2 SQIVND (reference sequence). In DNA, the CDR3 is TGTGCCAGTAGTACCCGAGGATGGAGTACTGAAGCTTTATTT. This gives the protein CASSTRGWSTEALF.

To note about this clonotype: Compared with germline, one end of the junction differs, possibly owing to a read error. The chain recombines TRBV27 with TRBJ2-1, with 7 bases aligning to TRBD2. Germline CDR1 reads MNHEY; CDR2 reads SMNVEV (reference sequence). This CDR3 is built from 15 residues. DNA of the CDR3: TGTACCAGCAGTCCCGGACTAGGAAGTAGGAATGAGCAGTTCTTC. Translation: CTSSPGLGSRNEQFF.

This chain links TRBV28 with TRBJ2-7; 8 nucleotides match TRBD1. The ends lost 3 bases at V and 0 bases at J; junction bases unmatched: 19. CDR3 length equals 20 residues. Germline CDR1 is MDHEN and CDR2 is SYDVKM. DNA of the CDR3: TGTGCCAGCAGTTTTCCAGTTTCGGGTGGACAGGGCATCTCCTCCTACGAGCAGTACTTC. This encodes CASSFPVSGGQGISSYEQYF.

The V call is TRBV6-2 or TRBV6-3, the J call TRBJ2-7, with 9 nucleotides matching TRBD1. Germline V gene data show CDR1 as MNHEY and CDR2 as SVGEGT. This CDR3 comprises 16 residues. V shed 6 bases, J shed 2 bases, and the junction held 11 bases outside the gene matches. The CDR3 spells CASSEPPDRGTYEQYF. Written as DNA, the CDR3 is TGTGCCAGCAGCGAACCACCCGACAGGGGGACCTACGAGCAGTACTTC.

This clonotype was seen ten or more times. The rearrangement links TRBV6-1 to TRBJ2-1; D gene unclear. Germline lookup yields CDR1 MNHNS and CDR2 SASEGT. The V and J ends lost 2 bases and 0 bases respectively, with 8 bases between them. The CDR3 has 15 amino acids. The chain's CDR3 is CASSETVSSYNEQFF. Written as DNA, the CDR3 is TGTGCCAGCAGTGAAACAGTAAGCTCCTACAATGAGCAGTTCTTC.

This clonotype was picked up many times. The DNA of the CDR3 is TGCGCCAGTAAGGGACTAGCCTCCACAGATACGCAGTATTTT. It yields the protein CASKGLASTDTQYF. The genes are TRBV5-1 and TRBJ2-3, with 9 bases that match TRBD2. V lost 8 bases and J lost 2; bases outside the gene matches: 6. Looked up from germline, CDR1 is SGHRS and CDR2 is YFSETQ. The CDR3 length is 14 residues. Full variable domain (remainder filled in from reference TRBV5-1 and TRBJ2-3): KAGVTQTPRYLIKTRGQQVTLSCSPISGHRSVSWYQQTPGQGLQFLFEYFSETQRNKGNFPGRFSGRQFSNSRSEMNVSTLELGDSALYLCASKGLASTDTQYFGPGTRLTVL.

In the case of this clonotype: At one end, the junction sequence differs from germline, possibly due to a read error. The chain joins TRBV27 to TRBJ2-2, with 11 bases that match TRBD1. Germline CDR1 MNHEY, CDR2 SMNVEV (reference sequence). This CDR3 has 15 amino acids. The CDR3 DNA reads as TGTACCAGCAAGGACAGGGGGCTGTACACCGGGGAGCTGTTTTTT. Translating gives CTSKDRGLYTGELFF.

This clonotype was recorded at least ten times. The DNA for the CDR3 is TGTGCCACCAGCAGAGGGTTAGAATTAAACACTGAAGCTTTCTTT. It yields the protein CATSRGLELNTEAFF. The chain combines TRBV15 with TRBJ1-1, with D hard to call. Per the germline V gene, CDR1 is LNHNV and CDR2 is YYDKDF (reference sequence). V was cut by 1 base and J by 2 bases, with 11 bases left in between. The CDR3 has 15 residues.

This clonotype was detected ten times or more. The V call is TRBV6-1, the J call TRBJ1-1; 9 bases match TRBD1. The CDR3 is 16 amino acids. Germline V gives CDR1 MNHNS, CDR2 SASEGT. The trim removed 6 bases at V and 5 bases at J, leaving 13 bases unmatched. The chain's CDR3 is CASRTTGGSPVTEAFF. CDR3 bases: TGTGCCAGCAGAACAACAGGGGGCTCACCGGTGACTGAAGCTTTCTTT.

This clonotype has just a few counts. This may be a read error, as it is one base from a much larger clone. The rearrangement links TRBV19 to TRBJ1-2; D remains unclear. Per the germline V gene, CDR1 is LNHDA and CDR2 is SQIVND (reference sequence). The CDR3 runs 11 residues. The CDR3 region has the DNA TGTGACAGTAGGAGTGGCGGTGGCTACACCTTC. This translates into CDSRSGGGYTF. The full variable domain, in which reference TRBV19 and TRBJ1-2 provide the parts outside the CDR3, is DGGITQSPKYLFRKEGQNVTLSCEQNLNHDAMYWYRQDPGQGLRLIYYSQIVNDFQKGDIAEGYSVSREKKESFPLTVTSAQKNPTAFYLCDSRSGGGYTFGSGTRLTVV.

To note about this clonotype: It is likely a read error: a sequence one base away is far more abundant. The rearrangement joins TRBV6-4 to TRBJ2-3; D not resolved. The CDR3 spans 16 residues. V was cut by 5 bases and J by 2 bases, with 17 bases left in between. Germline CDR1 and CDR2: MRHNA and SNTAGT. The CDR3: CASSSLGKGITDTQYF. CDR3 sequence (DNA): TGTGCCAGCAGTTCATTGGGAAAGGGCATCACAGATACGCAGTATTTT.

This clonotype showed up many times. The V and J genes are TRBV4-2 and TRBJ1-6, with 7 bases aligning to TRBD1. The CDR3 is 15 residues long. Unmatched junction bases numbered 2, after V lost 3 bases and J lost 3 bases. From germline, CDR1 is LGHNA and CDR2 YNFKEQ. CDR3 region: CASSQGQNYNSPLHF. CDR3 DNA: TGTGCCAGCAGCCAGGGACAGAACTATAATTCACCCCTCCACTTT.

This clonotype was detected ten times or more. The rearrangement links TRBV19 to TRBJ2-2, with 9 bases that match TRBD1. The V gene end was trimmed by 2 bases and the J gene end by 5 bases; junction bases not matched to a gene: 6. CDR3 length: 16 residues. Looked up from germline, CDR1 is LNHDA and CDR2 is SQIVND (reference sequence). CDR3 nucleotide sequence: TGTGCCAGTAGTATAAGGGGACAGGGAGGAACCGGGGAGCTGTTTTTT. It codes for CASSIRGQGGTGELFF.

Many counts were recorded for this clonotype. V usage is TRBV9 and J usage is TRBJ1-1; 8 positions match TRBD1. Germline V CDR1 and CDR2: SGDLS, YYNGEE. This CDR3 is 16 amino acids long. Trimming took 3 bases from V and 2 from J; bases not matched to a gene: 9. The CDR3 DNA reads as TGTGCCAGCAGCGCGCCCCGGGACAGGCATAACACTGAAGCTTTCTTT. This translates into CASSAPRDRHNTEAFF.

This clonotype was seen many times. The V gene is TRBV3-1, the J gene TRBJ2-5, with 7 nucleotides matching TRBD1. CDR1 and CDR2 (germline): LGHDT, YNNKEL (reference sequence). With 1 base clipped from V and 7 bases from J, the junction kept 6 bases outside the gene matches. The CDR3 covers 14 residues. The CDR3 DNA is TGTGCCAGCAGCCAAGTGACAGGGATAAGGACCCAGTACTTC. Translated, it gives CASSQVTGIRTQYF.

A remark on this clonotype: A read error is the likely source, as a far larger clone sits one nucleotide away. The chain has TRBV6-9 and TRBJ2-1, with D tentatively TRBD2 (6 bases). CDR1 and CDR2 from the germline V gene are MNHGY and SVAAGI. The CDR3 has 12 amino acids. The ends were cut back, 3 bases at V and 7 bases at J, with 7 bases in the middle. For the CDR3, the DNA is TGTGCCAGCAGTTACGGGGGTAATGAGCAGTTCTTC. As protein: CASSYGGNEQFF.

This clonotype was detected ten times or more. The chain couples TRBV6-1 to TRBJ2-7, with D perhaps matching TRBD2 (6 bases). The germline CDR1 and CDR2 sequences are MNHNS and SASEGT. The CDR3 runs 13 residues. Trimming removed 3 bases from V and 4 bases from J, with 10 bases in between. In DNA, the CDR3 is TGTGCCAGCAGTGAGACTAGAGATTACGAGCAGTACTTC. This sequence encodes CASSETRDYEQYF.

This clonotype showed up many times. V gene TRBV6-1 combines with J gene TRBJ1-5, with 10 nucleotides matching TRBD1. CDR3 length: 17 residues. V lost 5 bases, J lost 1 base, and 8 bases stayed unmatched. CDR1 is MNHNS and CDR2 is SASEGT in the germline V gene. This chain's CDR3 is CASSQRQGAQSNQPQHF. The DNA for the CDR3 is TGTGCCAGCAGTCAGAGACAGGGGGCGCAGAGCAATCAGCCCCAGCATTTT.

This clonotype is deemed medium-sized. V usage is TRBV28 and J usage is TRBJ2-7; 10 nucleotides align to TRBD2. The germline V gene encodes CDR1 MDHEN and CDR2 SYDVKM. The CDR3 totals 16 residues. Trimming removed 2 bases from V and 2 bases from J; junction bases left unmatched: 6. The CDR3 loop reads CASSLPLAGDTYEQYF. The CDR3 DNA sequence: TGTGCCAGCAGTTTACCCCTAGCGGGAGATACCTACGAGCAGTACTTC.

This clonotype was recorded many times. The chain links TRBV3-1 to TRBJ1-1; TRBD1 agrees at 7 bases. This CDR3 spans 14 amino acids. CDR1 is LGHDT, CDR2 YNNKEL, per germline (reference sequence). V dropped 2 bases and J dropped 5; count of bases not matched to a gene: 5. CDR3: CASSQTGAYTEAFF. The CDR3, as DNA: TGTGCCAGCAGCCAAACAGGGGCGTATACTGAAGCTTTCTTT.

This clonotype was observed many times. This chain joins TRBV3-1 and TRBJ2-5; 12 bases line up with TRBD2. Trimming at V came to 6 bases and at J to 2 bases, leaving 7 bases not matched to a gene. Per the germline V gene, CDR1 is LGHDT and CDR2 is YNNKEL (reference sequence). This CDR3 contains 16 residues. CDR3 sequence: CASRKRLAGAQETQYF. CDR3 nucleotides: TGTGCCAGCAGGAAGAGACTAGCGGGGGCTCAAGAGACCCAGTACTTC.

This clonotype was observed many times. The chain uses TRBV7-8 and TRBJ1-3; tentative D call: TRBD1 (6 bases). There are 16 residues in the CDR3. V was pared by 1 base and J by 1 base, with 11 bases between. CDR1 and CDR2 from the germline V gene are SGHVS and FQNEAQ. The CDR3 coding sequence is TGTGCCAGCAGCTTAGAGGGGGGCTCATCTGGAAACACCATATATTTT. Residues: CASSLEGGSSGNTIYF.

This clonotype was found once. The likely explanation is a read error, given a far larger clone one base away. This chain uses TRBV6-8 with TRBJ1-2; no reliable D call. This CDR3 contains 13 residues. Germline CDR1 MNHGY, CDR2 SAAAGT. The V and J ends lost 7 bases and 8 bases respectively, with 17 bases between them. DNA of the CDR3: TGTGCCAGCAAAACATGGTTACTTGACGGCTACACCTTC. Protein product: CASKTWLLDGYTF.

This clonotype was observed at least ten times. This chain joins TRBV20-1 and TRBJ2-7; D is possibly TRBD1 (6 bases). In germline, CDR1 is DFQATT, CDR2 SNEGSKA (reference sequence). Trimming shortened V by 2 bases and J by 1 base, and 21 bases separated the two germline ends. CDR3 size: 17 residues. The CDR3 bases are TGCAGTGCTAGAAAAATATCCGGGACAAAGTCTTCCTACGAGCAGTACTTC. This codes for CSARKISGTKSSYEQYF.

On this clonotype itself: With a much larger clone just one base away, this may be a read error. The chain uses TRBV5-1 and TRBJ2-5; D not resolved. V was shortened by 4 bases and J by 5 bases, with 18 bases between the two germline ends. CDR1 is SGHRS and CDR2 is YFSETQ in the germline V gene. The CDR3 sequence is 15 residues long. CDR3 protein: CASSPLEWAWETQYF. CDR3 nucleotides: TGCGCCAGCAGCCCGCTAGAGTGGGCCTGGGAGACCCAGTACTTC.

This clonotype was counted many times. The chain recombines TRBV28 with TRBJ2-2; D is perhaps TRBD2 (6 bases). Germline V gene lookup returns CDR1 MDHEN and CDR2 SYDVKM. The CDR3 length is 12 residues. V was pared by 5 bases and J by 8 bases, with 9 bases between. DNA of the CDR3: TGTGCCAGCAGTCAACTAGCAGGGGAGCTGTTTTTT. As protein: CASSQLAGELFF.